The 17 T cell receptor beta chains listed next were all sequenced from one sample in a study of technical replicates of blood from a few donors. TCRdb keeps only in-frame clones here, not all; method: immunoSEQ multiplex PCR. Among over 70,000 clones listed, around 97% were seen once. Sequenced sample: T cells isolated from PBMCs. These receptors all stem from a human donor in good health.

V gene TRBV7-9 combines with J gene TRBJ1-1; D is unresolved. Trimming shortened V by 3 bases and J by 9 bases, and 5 bases separated the two germline ends. The length of the CDR3 is 10 residues. Germline V CDR1 and CDR2: SEHNR, FQNEAQ (reference sequence). DNA for the CDR3: TGTGCCAGCAGCTTCGGGAAAGCTTTCTTT. Protein product: CASSFGKAFF.

The chain is built from TRBV15 and TRBJ1-5; D may be TRBD1 (5 bases). V dropped 0 bases and J dropped 5 bases, with 14 bases sitting between them. The length of the CDR3 is 16 residues. The germline CDR1 and CDR2 sequences are LNHNV and YYDKDF (reference sequence). CDR3 in amino acids: CATSREAGYDDQPQHF. The CDR3 DNA reads as TGTGCCACCAGCAGAGAGGCAGGGTATGACGATCAGCCCCAGCATTTT.

This chain connects TRBV6-1 to TRBJ2-7; a possible D gene is TRBD2 (5 bases). The CDR3 runs 12 residues. Germline CDR1 MNHNS, CDR2 SASEGT. Trimming cost V 8 bases and J 5 bases, with 13 bases left between them. CDR3 region: CASFNGVDEQYF. CDR3 DNA: TGTGCCAGCTTCAACGGGGTGGACGAGCAGTACTTC.

This clone was counted once. The gene calls are TRBV6-5 and TRBJ1-4; 7 bases are a match to TRBD1. The CDR3 loop spans 14 amino acids. Germline CDR1 MNHEY, CDR2 SVGAGI. J gave up 5 bases and V 5 bases, and 5 bases lay outside the gene matches. The CDR3 reads CASSGTAVNEKLFF. The CDR3 region has the DNA TGTGCCAGCAGTGGGACAGCGGTGAATGAAAAACTGTTTTTT.

The CDR3, as DNA: TGTGCCAGCGGGACAGTCTCCTACGAGCAGTACTTC. This sequence encodes CASGTVSYEQYF. The V gene is TRBV7-6, the J gene TRBJ2-7; 7 bases map to TRBD1. The J segment lost 0 bases and the V segment lost 8 bases, leaving 1 base of the junction unmatched. This CDR3 comprises 12 residues. The germline V gene has CDR1 SGHVS and CDR2 FNYEAQ.

This rearrangement joins TRBV10-3 to TRBJ2-7; a possible D gene is TRBD2 (5 bases). V shed 3 bases and J shed 0 bases, with 9 bases lying between them. Germline CDR1 and CDR2: ENHRY and SYGVKD. This CDR3 spans 14 amino acids. CDR3 nucleotide sequence: TGTGCCATCAGTGAACTAGGAAGCTCCTACGAGCAGTACTTC. This translates into CAISELGSSYEQYF.

This chain connects TRBV5-1 to TRBJ2-7; D might be TRBD2 (6 bases). This CDR3 is built from 13 residues. CDR1 and CDR2 from the germline V gene are SGHRS and YFSETQ. The V end lost 5 bases, the J end lost 4 bases, and 13 bases lay between the germline ends. In DNA form, the CDR3 reads TGCGCCAGCAGTGGGGTAGGGACTTACGAGCAGTACTTC. This translates into CASSGVGTYEQYF.

The rearrangement uses TRBV7-3 and TRBJ2-5; 7 bases are shared with TRBD1. CDR3 size: 16 residues. Germline values: CDR1 SGHTA, CDR2 FQGTGA. Losses at the gene ends were 2 bases for V and 1 base for J; bases not matched to a gene: 7. The CDR3 loop reads CASSLLGGAPQETQYF. For the CDR3, the DNA is TGTGCCAGCAGCTTATTAGGGGGCGCCCCCCAAGAGACCCAGTACTTC.

The rearrangement joins TRBV13 to TRBJ1-4; a weak D match, TRBD1 (5 bases). The length of the CDR3 is 16 residues. Trimming cost V 7 bases and J 10 bases, with 25 bases left between them. Germline V gene data show CDR1 as PRHDT and CDR2 as FYEKMQ (reference sequence). The CDR3 DNA reads TGTGCCAGCATCGCTCTTTCCGGGACTTATCCGTTAAAACTGTTTTTT. Translation: CASIALSGTYPLKLFF.

The genes are TRBV19 and TRBJ1-5, with D maybe TRBD1 (6 bases). The V end lost 7 bases, the J end lost 6 bases, and 10 bases lay between the germline ends. The CDR3 sequence is 12 residues long. Looked up from germline, CDR1 is LNHDA and CDR2 is SQIVND (reference sequence). The CDR3 coding sequence is TGTGCCAGTAAACAGGGAGTTCAGCCCCAGCATTTT. Amino acid sequence: CASKQGVQPQHF.

The chain has TRBV6-5 and TRBJ2-7; 10 bases are a match to TRBD2. V dropped 8 bases and J dropped 1; count of bases not matched to a gene: 5. In germline, CDR1 is MNHEY, CDR2 SVGAGI. The CDR3 length is 14 residues. CDR3 DNA: TGTGCCAGCCGCAAGACTAGCGGGTCCTACGAGCAGTACTTC. Protein sequence: CASRKTSGSYEQYF.

The V and J genes are TRBV11-3 and TRBJ1-3; no clear D. The CDR3 loop spans 17 amino acids. Trimming cost V 4 bases and J 0 bases, with 16 bases left between them. The germline CDR1 and CDR2 sequences are SGHNT and YENEEA. The CDR3 nucleotides read TGTGCCAGCAGCTCTTACTCCCAGGATAACTCTGGAAACACCATATATTTT. This gives the protein CASSSYSQDNSGNTIYF. The full variable domain, with the rest looked up from reference TRBV11-3 and TRBJ1-3, is EAGVVQSPRYKIIEKKQPVAFWCNPISGHNTLYWYLQNLGQGPELLIRYENEEAVDDSQLPKDRFSAERLKGVDSTLKIQPAELGDSAVYLCASSSYSQDNSGNTIYFGEGSWLTVV.

This chain connects TRBV28 to TRBJ2-7; 9 nucleotides match TRBD2. After removal of 4 bases from V and 4 bases from J, the junction contained 14 bases not matched to a gene. Germline V lookup: CDR1 MDHEN, CDR2 SYDVKM. The CDR3 has 17 amino acids. The DNA for the CDR3 is TGTGCCAGCAGTTCCCCTGGGACTAGCTACCGGTGGTACGAGCAGTACTTC. Translation: CASSSPGTSYRWYEQYF.

This clone was seen once. The CDR3 here is CASSQVLRGLAGNEQFF. The CDR3 DNA sequence: TGCGCCAGCAGCCAAGTACTACGGGGACTAGCAGGCAATGAGCAGTTCTTC. The V gene is TRBV4-1, the J gene TRBJ2-1, with 9 bases aligning to TRBD2. Per germline, CDR1 MGHRA and CDR2 YSYEKL. Trimming at V came to 1 base and at J to 6 bases, leaving 10 bases not matched to a gene. This CDR3 spans 17 amino acids.

The CDR3 bases are TGTGCCAGTAGTATTCTAAATGGCTACACCTTC. Translation gives CASSILNGYTF. This chain links TRBV19 with TRBJ1-2; D is unclear. Germline values: CDR1 LNHDA, CDR2 SQIVND (reference sequence). Trimming shortened V by 3 bases and J by 6 bases, and 5 bases separated the two germline ends. The CDR3 has 11 amino acids.

This clone was seen once. The chain carries TRBV6-1 and TRBJ1-2, with 10 positions matching TRBD1. Germline values: CDR1 MNHNS, CDR2 SASEGT. Germline trimming cut 4 bases from V and 2 bases from J; bases unmatched to any gene: 7. CDR3 length: 16 amino acids. CDR3 sequence (DNA): TGTGCCAGCAGTGGTTTTTGGACAGGGGGGAACTATGGCTACACCTTC. This translates into CASSGFWTGGNYGYTF.

The chain recombines TRBV30 with TRBJ2-1; tentative D call: TRBD1 (5 bases). Looked up from germline, CDR1 is GTSNPN and CDR2 is SVGIG (reference sequence). The V and J ends lost 0 bases and 3 bases respectively, with 12 bases between them. CDR3 length: 15 residues. The CDR3 here is CAWSVRVGHYNEQFF. In DNA, the CDR3 is TGTGCCTGGAGTGTACGCGTAGGACACTACAATGAGCAGTTCTTC. Looking up the rest from reference TRBV30 and TRBJ2-1 gives the full variable domain: SQTIHQWPATLVQPVGSPLSLECTVEGTSNPNLYWYRQAAGRGLQLLFYSVGIGQISSEVPQNLSASRPQDRQFILSSKKLLLSDSGFYLCAWSVRVGHYNEQFFGPGTRLTVL.